This TCR beta chain derives from a study of Graves' ophthalmopathy and Graves' hyperthyroidism. At least ten counts were recorded for this clonotype. Donors with ophthalmopathy: moderate-to-severe activity, CAS ≥3, NOSPECS ≥4, duration under 3 months. Amplification from RNA transcripts yielded the TCR beta CDR3 regions. The authors performed first-round RT-PCR with HTBI primers and then a second-round multiplex PCR. TCRdb re-analysed the multiplex PCR reads in MiXCR, keeping a single row per CDR3 protein. The data contain about 740,000 distinct CDR3 sequences, 40% of them singletons. Germline CDR1 reads SQVTM; CDR2 reads ANQGSEA. This CDR3 has 13 residues. V shed 8 bases and J shed 2 bases, with 16 bases lying between them.

The sequenced sample was peripheral blood. The J gene is TRBJ2-7, the V gene TRBV29-1; the D call may be TRBD1 or TRBD2 (5 bases each). This receptor was identified in an adult man with Graves' ophthalmopathy. In DNA form, the CDR3 reads TGCAGCATCCCCGGGACCGAAGCCTACGAGCAGTACTTC. This gives the protein CSIPGTEAYEQYF.